This T cell receptor beta chain was identified during a study of T cells after yellow fever vaccination. As for the study in general: Low-cell-number fractions underwent preparation using SMART-Seq v4 Ultra Low Input.

They built TCR cDNA with 5'RACE template switching, a step that put in a universal primer site and UMIs. TCRdb re-derived calls from the 5' RACE reads in MiXCR, one entry per CDR3 protein. The repertoire includes 400,000 to 650,000 distinct CDR3 sequences, just over 20% of them detected once, and about a sixth sits in the top ten. This clonotype appeared a few times. Its antigen is not identified. V lost 3 bases and J 10 bases, leaving 20 bases between the germline ends. CDR3 length: 15 residues. From germline, CDR1 is SGHRS and CDR2 YFSETQ. Broader study findings: The secondary response showed a weaker magnitude and a faster peak, day 5 versus 15.

The sample here was PBMCs, taken 20 to 25 days after the first yellow fever vaccination. This TCR was recovered from a man between 18 and 29 years old who received the YFV17D yellow fever vaccine. The rearrangement links TRBV5-1 to TRBJ2-1, with a tentative D call TRBD2 (6 bases). The CDR3 here is CASSSRMEGSREQFF. DNA of the CDR3: TGCGCCAGCAGCTCAAGAATGGAGGGTTCACGGGAGCAGTTCTTC.